Following are 2 T cell receptor beta chains from one sample sequenced in a study of PD-L1 blockade in urothelial cancer. Sequencing was performed with immunoSEQ multiplex PCR; in TCRdb, only in-frame clones are kept and a portion is missing. The sample lists about 37,000 clones, approximately 80% occurring once. Sequenced material: PBMCs, taken around atezolizumab (anti-PD-L1) treatment. The receptors come from a man between 60 and 70 years old with urothelial cancer.

The chain is built from TRBV6-5 and TRBJ1-2; 10 nucleotides match TRBD1. The V gene end was trimmed by 6 bases and the J gene end by 2 bases; junction bases not matched to a gene: 6. This CDR3 is 15 amino acids long. Germline values: CDR1 MNHEY, CDR2 SVGAGI. CDR3 nucleotides: TGTGCCAGCAGCCCGGACAGGGGGTGGAACTATGGCTACACCTTC. The encoded protein is CASSPDRGWNYGYTF.

The V call is TRBV12-1, the J call TRBJ1-3; the table calls TRBD1, which could not be checked here. TRBV12-1 is given as a pseudogene. The CDR3 totals 17 residues. Here the CDR3 reads CASSPGQGGGSGNTIYF. The CDR3 region has the DNA TGTGCCAGCAGCCCTGGACAGGGAGGTGGCTCTGGAAACACCATATATTTT.